One and the same sample provided the 22 T cell receptor beta chains below, sequenced in a study of blood T cell repertoires in COVID-19. Libraries were prepared by immunoSEQ multiplex PCR; TCRdb keeps only in-frame clonotypes and omits some of them. Of hundreds of thousands of clones in the sample, roughly 89% were seen once. The sequenced sample consisted of PBMCs or T cells enriched from blood (not recorded which). Receptors originate from a woman in her 30s with acute COVID-19.

This clone was seen a few times. The chain uses TRBV7-9 and TRBJ1-3; TRBD1 agrees at 8 bases. Looked up from germline, CDR1 is SEHNR and CDR2 is FQNEAQ (reference sequence). This CDR3 region has 17 residues. The V and J ends lost 3 bases and 4 bases, in that order; junction bases with no gene match: 11. DNA of the CDR3: TGTGCCAGCAGCTTCCGGGCAGGGGGCTTTTGGGGAAACACCATATATTTT. It codes for CASSFRAGGFWGNTIYF.

The V gene is TRBV6-4, the J gene TRBJ1-2; D is possibly TRBD1 (5 bases). Trimming cost V 2 bases and J 7 bases, with 8 bases left between them. Germline V lookup: CDR1 MRHNA, CDR2 SNTAGT. The CDR3 length is 12 residues. CDR3 in amino acids: CASSDRGSGYTF. CDR3 nucleotides: TGTGCCAGCAGTGACAGGGGTAGTGGCTACACCTTC.

This chain joins TRBV30 and TRBJ1-4, with 7 bases aligning to TRBD1. The CDR3 consists of 12 residues. V lost 6 bases to trimming and J lost 8 bases; unmatched junction nucleotides: 6. Germline V CDR1 and CDR2: GTSNPN, SVGIG (reference sequence). CDR3 residues: CACDRVEEKLFF. CDR3 in DNA: TGTGCCTGCGACAGGGTTGAGGAAAAACTGTTTTTT.

The gene calls are TRBV5-1 and TRBJ2-7; no definite D call. CDR3 length: 15 amino acids. CDR1 is SGHRS, CDR2 YFSETQ, per germline. V shed 0 bases and J shed 3 bases, with 13 bases lying between them. DNA for the CDR3: TGCGCCAGCAGCTTGGGGGCAGGCAACGACTACGAGCAGTACTTC. Protein sequence: CASSLGAGNDYEQYF.

V usage is TRBV7-2 and J usage is TRBJ2-7; the match to TRBD1 covers 7 bases. CDR1 is SGHTA, CDR2 FQGNSA, per germline. J lost 4 bases, V lost 1 base, and 13 bases had no gene match. The CDR3 is 17 amino acids. CDR3 DNA sequence: TGTGCCAGCAGCTTAGTGGTGGCAGGGGGTCCAATTTACGAGCAGTACTTC. It translates to CASSLVVAGGPIYEQYF.

The rearrangement links TRBV4-1 to TRBJ1-5; TRBD1 matches 7 bases. Germline CDR1 MGHRA, CDR2 YSYEKL. The CDR3 covers 15 residues. Trimming at V came to 1 base and at J to 5 bases, leaving 5 bases not matched to a gene. DNA for the CDR3: TGCGCCAGCAGCCAAGTGACAGGGCTGGATCAGCCCCAGCATTTT. Its translation is CASSQVTGLDQPQHF.

The chain carries TRBV11-2 and TRBJ1-1, with unresolved D. Per germline, CDR1 SGHAT and CDR2 FQNNGV. The CDR3 extends over 12 amino acids. V gave up 5 bases and J gave up 7 bases, with 11 bases separating them. DNA for the CDR3: TGTGCCAGCAGCCGAGAGGAGAATGAAGCTTTCTTT. Amino acid sequence: CASSREENEAFF.

The V gene is TRBV7-2, the J gene TRBJ1-5, with 7 bases matching TRBD1. Germline V gene sequence: CDR1 SGHTA, CDR2 FQGNSA. The CDR3 is made up of 15 amino acids. Germline trimming cut 2 bases from V and 6 bases from J; bases unmatched to any gene: 7. The CDR3 region is CASSLNRGAVQPQHF. The CDR3 bases are TGTGCCAGCAGCTTAAACAGGGGCGCGGTTCAGCCCCAGCATTTT.

The gene calls are TRBV5-4 and TRBJ1-3, with D uncertain. V was pared by 2 bases and J by 0 bases, with 9 bases between. There are 15 residues in the CDR3. Germline-derived CDR1 and CDR2 are SGHNT and YYREEE (reference sequence). The CDR3 nucleotides read TGTGCCAGCAGCTTAGGCAGGCACTCTGGAAACACCATATATTTT. Protein sequence: CASSLGRHSGNTIYF.

V gene TRBV4-3 combines with J gene TRBJ2-7, with TRBD2 matching over 9 bases. The CDR3 is 14 amino acids. V shed 3 bases, J shed 3 bases, and the junction held 3 bases outside the gene matches. Germline loops: CDR1 LGHNA, CDR2 YSLEER. For the CDR3, the DNA is TGCGCCAGCAGCCAGCGGGGGGGATTCTACGAGCAGTACTTC. It is translated as CASSQRGGFYEQYF.

This clone appeared once. The chain uses TRBV18 and TRBJ1-5, with 12 bases matching TRBD1. The CDR3 runs 17 residues. Germline assignment: CDR1 KGHSH and CDR2 LQKENI. After removal of 3 bases from V and 6 bases from J, the junction contained 9 bases not matched to a gene. The CDR3 coding sequence is TGTGCCAGCTCACCTCGTCCGGGACAGGGGGCGATTCAGCCCCAGCATTTT. This codes for CASSPRPGQGAIQPQHF.

In its sample, this clone was seen many times. Here the CDR3 DNA reads TGCGCCACCAAAGAGCAGGTCCCCTCTGGAAACACCATATATTTT. Amino acid sequence: CATKEQVPSGNTIYF. V gene TRBV5-1 combines with J gene TRBJ1-3; D gene unclear. This CDR3 has 15 amino acids. The germline CDR1 and CDR2 sequences are SGHRS and YFSETQ. Trimming stripped 9 bases from V and 0 bases from J, with 16 bases between.

The rearrangement uses TRBV6-5 and TRBJ1-2, with D unresolved. V dropped 5 bases and J dropped 3 bases, with 13 bases sitting between them. Germline-derived CDR1 and CDR2 are MNHEY and SVGAGI. There are 14 residues in the CDR3. The DNA for the CDR3 is TGTGCCAGCAGTCCGGAAGAGAGGGACTATGGCTACACCTTC. This sequence encodes CASSPEERDYGYTF.

This clone was found once. The CDR3, as DNA: TGTGCCAGCAGTGAGGACAAGGATCTAATTAACTATGGCTACACCTTC. Amino acid sequence: CASSEDKDLINYGYTF. This rearrangement joins TRBV6-1 to TRBJ1-2, with D possibly matching TRBD1 (5 bases). Looked up from germline, CDR1 is MNHNS and CDR2 is SASEGT. This CDR3 has 16 residues. V lost 3 bases and J 1 base, leaving 15 bases between the germline ends.

This chain connects TRBV30 to TRBJ1-2; no clear D gene. This CDR3 has 13 amino acids. V was clipped by 5 bases and J by 0 bases, with 10 bases between them. Germline-derived CDR1 and CDR2 are GTSNPN and SVGIG (reference sequence). CDR3 DNA: TGTGCCTGGGGACCGCACACTAACTATGGCTACACCTTC. Translated, it gives CAWGPHTNYGYTF.

The chain links TRBV10-3 to TRBJ1-3; the D is unclear. V was shortened by 8 bases and J by 4 bases, with 15 bases between the two germline ends. The CDR3 loop spans 14 amino acids. CDR1 is ENHRY and CDR2 is SYGVKD in the germline V gene. CDR3 DNA: TGTGCCATCCAGCGGTCCTTGGGGGGAAACACCATATATTTT. Translation gives CAIQRSLGGNTIYF.

The CDR3 protein is CASSLDAGGSIDDTQYF. CDR3 DNA: TGTGCCAGCAGCTTAGACGCCGGCGGGAGTATCGACGATACGCAGTATTTT. The rearrangement joins TRBV7-8 to TRBJ2-3; 7 bases align to TRBD2. CDR1 is SGHVS, CDR2 FQNEAQ, per germline. The CDR3 runs 17 residues. With V trimmed by 1 base and J by 6 bases, 13 bases remained unmatched.

The genes are TRBV15 and TRBJ2-7, with a weak D call TRBD1 (6 bases). Trimming shortened V by 3 bases and J by 2 bases, and 11 bases separated the two germline ends. Germline values: CDR1 LNHNV, CDR2 YYDKDF (reference sequence). The CDR3 consists of 14 residues. The CDR3 DNA follows: TGTGCCACCAGCAGGGGGGCAGGGGCCTACGAGCAGTACTTC. Translating gives CATSRGAGAYEQYF.

The rearrangement links TRBV5-1 to TRBJ2-2; possibly TRBD1 for D (6 bases). CDR3 length equals 14 residues. Germline lookup yields CDR1 SGHRS and CDR2 YFSETQ. V lost 1 base, J lost 5 bases, and 9 bases lay in between. As DNA, the CDR3 is TGCGCCAGCAGCTTGATAGGGGGTACCGGGGAGCTGTTTTTT. Its translation is CASSLIGGTGELFF.

This clone was counted a single time. The genes are TRBV7-2 and TRBJ2-7, with a possible D match to TRBD1 (5 bases). The CDR3 is made up of 14 amino acids. Germline values: CDR1 SGHTA, CDR2 FQGNSA. The V end lost 2 bases, the J end lost 3 bases, and 11 bases lay between the germline ends. The CDR3 coding sequence is TGTGCCAGCAGCTTAAGACAGTCTCGCTACGAGCAGTACTTC. It translates to CASSLRQSRYEQYF.

The chain uses TRBV14 and TRBJ1-2, with 9 bases aligning to TRBD1. The ends lost 3 bases at V and 8 bases at J; junction bases unmatched: 7. Germline CDR1 SGHDN, CDR2 FVKESK. The CDR3 sequence is 14 residues long. CDR3 sequence reads: CASSHLGQGDGYTF. The DNA of the CDR3 is TGTGCCAGCAGCCACCTGGGACAGGGCGACGGCTACACCTTC.

The chain is built from TRBV29-1 and TRBJ2-2; a weak D match, TRBD1 (5 bases). This CDR3 spans 12 amino acids. Trimming removed 1 base from V and 6 bases from J, with 6 bases in between. Germline assignment: CDR1 SQVTM and CDR2 ANQGSEA. The CDR3: CSVEGGAGELFF. The CDR3 bases are TGCAGCGTTGAAGGGGGCGCCGGGGAGCTGTTTTTT.